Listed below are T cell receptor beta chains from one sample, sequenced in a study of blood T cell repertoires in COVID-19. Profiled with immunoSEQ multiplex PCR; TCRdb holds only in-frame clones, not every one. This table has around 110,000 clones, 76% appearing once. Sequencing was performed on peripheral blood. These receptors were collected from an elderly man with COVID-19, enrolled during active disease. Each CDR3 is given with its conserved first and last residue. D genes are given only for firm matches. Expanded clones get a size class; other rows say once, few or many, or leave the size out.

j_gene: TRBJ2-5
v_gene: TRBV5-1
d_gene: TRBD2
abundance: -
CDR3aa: CASSGPGGRQETQYF
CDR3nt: TGCGCCAGCAGCGGCCCGGGAGGCAGGCAAGAGACCCAGTACTTC

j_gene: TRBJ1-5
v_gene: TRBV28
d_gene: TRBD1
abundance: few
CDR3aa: CASILGQGVDQPQHF
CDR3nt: TGTGCCAGCATCCTCGGACAGGGCGTGGATCAGCCCCAGCATTTT

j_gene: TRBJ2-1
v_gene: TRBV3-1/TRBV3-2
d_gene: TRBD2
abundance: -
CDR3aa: CASSPYRLAVYNEQFF
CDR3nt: TGTGCCAGCAGCCCCTACCGACTAGCGGTTTACAATGAGCAGTTCTTC

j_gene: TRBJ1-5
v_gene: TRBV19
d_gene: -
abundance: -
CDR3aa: CASSIEQGLQHF
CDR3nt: TGTGCCAGTAGTATAGAACAGGGCCTGCAGCATTTT

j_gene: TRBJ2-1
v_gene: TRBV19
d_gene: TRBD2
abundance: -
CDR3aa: CASAAGLAGPGDYNEQFF
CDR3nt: TGTGCCAGCGCCGCGGGACTAGCGGGCCCCGGGGACTACAATGAGCAGTTCTTC

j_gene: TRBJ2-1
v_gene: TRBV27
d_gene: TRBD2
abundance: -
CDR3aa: CASSLYPPYEREPNEQFF
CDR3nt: TGTGCCAGCAGTTTATATCCCCCCTATGAGCGGGAGCCCAATGAGCAGTTCTTC

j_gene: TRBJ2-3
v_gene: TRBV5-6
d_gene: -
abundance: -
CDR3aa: CASSLFGVGKADTQYF
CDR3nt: TGTGCCAGCAGCTTGTTCGGGGTGGGTAAGGCAGATACGCAGTATTTT

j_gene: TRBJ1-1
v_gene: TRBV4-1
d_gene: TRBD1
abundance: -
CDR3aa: CASSQGGQGMNTEAFF
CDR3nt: TGCGCCAGCAGCCAAGGTGGACAGGGCATGAACACTGAAGCTTTCTTT

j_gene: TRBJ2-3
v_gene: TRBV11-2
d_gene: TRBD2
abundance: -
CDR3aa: CASSLGLAGDMGTDTQYF
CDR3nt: TGTGCCAGCAGCTTGGGACTAGCGGGAGATATGGGCACAGATACGCAGTATTTT

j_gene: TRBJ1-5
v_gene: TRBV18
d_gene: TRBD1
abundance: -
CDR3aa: CASSGRQGMINQPQHF
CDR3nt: TGTGCCAGCTCAGGACGACAGGGGATGATCAATCAGCCCCAGCATTTT

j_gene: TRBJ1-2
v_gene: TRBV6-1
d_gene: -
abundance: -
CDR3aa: CASSENRGAGYGYTF
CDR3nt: TGTGCCAGCAGTGAAAATAGGGGCGCTGGCTATGGCTACACCTTC

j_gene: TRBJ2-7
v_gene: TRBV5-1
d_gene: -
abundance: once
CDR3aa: CASSVSGPYEQYF
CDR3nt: TGCGCCAGCAGCGTTAGCGGCCCCTACGAGCAGTACTTC

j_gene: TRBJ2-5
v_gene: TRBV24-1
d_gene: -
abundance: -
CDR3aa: CATAPGGQETQYF
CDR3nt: TGTGCCACCGCCCCCGGGGGCCAAGAGACCCAGTACTTC

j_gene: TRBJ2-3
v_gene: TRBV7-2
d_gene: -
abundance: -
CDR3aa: CASSREATDTQYF
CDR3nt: TGTGCCAGCAGCCGGGAAGCCACAGATACGCAGTATTTT

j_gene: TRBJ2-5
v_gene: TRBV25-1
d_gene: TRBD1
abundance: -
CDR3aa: CASSEPGQGVQETQYF
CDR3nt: TGTGCCAGCAGTGAGCCGGGACAGGGGGTACAAGAGACCCAGTACTTC

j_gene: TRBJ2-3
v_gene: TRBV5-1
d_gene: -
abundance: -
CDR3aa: CASSLVGAGAADTQYF
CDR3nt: TGCGCCAGCAGCTTGGTGGGGGCAGGGGCAGCAGATACGCAGTATTTT

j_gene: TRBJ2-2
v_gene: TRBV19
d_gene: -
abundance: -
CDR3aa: CASSIGTDGGELFF
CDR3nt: TGTGCCAGTAGTATAGGGACAGATGGCGGGGAGCTGTTTTTT

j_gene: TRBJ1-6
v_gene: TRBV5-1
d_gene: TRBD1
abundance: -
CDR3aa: CASSPGQGTYSPLHF
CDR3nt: TGCGCCAGCAGCCCGGGACAGGGAACTTATTCACCCCTCCACTTT

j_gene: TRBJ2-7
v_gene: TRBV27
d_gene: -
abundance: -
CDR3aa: CASSLSGQNYEQYF
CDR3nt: TGTGCCAGCAGTTTATCGGGACAAAACTACGAGCAGTACTTC

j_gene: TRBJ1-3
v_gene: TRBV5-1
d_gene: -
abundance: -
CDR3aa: CASSETGVLGNTIYF
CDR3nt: TGCGCCAGCAGCGAGACAGGCGTCCTTGGAAACACCATATATTTT

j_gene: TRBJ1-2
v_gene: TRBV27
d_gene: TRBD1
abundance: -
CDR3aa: CASQRTGVSSNGYTF
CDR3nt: TGTGCCAGCCAGCGGACAGGGGTTTCCTCCAATGGCTACACCTTC

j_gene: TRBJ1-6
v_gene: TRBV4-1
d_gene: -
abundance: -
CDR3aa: CASSQDSSLRGNSPLHF
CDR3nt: TGCGCCAGCAGCCAAGATAGTTCCTTACGAGGGAATTCACCCCTCCACTTT

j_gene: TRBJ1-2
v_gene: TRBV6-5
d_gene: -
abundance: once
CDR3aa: CASSYQYGYTF
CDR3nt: TGTGCCAGCAGTTACCAATATGGCTACACCTTC

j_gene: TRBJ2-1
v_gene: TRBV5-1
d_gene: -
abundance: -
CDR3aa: CASSPYGSGGNEQFF
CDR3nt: TGCGCCAGCAGCCCCTATGGGAGTGGCGGGAATGAGCAGTTCTTC

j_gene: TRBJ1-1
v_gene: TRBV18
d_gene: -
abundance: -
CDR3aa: CASSPTQGNTEAFF
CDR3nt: TGTGCCAGCTCACCAACACAGGGTAACACTGAAGCTTTCTTT

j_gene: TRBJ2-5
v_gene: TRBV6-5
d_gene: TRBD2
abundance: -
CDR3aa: CASSPGTSGQETQYF
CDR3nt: TGTGCCAGCAGTCCTGGGACTAGCGGACAAGAGACCCAGTACTTC

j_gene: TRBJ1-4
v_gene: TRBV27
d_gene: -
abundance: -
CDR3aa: CASSLTANNEKLFF
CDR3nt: TGTGCCAGCAGTTTGACAGCAAATAATGAAAAACTGTTTTTT

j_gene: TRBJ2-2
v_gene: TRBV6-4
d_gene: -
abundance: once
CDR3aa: CATGRGTGELFF
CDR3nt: TGTGCCACCGGGCGGGGCACCGGGGAGCTGTTTTTT

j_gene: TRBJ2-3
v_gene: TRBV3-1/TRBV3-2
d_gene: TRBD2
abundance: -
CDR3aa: CASSSTSGSKSDTQYF
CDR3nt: TGTGCCAGCAGCTCCACTAGCGGGAGTAAGTCAGATACGCAGTATTTT

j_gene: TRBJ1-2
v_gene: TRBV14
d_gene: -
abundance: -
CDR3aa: CASSQDQAGLGTF
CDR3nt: TGTGCCAGCAGCCAAGATCAAGCGGGGTTGGGGACCTTC

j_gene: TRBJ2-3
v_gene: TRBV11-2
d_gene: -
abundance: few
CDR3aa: CASSPAGTLVGTQYF
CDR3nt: TGTGCCAGCAGCCCGGCCGGGACTCTCGTGGGTACGCAGTATTTT

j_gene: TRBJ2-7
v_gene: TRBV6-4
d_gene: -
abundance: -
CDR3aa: CASSVALAQYF
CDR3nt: TGTGCCAGCAGTGTAGCGTTGGCGCAGTACTTC

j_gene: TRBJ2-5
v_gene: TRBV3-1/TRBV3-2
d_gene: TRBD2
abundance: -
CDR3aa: CASSRTSGRIQETQYF
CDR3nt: TGTGCCAGCAGCCGTACTAGCGGGAGAATCCAAGAGACCCAGTACTTC

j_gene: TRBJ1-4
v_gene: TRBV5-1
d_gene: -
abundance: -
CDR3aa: CASSLRPGSEEKLFF
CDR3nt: TGCGCCAGCAGCTTGAGGCCAGGGTCGGAGGAAAAACTGTTTTTT

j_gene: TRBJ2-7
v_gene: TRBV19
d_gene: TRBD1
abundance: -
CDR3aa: CASSKSGQAYEQYF
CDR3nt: TGTGCCAGTAGTAAATCGGGACAGGCCTACGAGCAGTACTTC

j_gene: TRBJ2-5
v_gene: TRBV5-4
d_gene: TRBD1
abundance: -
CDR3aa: CASSLTGGNQETQYF
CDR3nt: TGTGCTAGCAGCTTGACAGGGGGCAATCAGGAGACCCAGTACTTC

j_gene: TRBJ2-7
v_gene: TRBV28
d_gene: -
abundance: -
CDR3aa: CASSRDFYTYEQYF
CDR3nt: TGTGCCAGCAGTCGGGACTTTTATACCTACGAGCAGTACTTC

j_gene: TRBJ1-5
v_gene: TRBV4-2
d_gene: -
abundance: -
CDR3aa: CASSQDLTGFQPQHF
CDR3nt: TGTGCCAGCAGCCAAGACTTAACGGGGTTTCAGCCCCAGCATTTT

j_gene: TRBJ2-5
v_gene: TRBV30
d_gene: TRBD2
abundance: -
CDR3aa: CAWVGLAGGRETQYF
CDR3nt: TGTGCCTGGGTGGGGTTAGCGGGAGGACGGGAGACCCAGTACTTC

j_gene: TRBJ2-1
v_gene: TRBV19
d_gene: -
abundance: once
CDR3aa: CASSAARYNEQFF
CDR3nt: TGTGCCAGTAGTGCGGCCCGGTACAATGAGCAGTTCTTC

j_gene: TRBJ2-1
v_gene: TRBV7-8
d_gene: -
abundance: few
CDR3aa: CASSLAGGWNEQFF
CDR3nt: TGTGCCAGCAGCTTAGCGGGAGGATGGAATGAGCAGTTCTTC

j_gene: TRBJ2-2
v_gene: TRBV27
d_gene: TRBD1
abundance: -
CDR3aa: CASRRDRGYTGELFF
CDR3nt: TGTGCCAGCAGGAGGGACAGGGGATATACCGGGGAGCTGTTTTTT

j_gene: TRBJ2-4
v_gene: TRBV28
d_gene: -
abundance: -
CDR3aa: CASSLPLYGLAKNIQYF
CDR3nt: TGTGCCAGCAGTTTGCCCCTTTACGGACTAGCCAAAAACATTCAGTACTTC

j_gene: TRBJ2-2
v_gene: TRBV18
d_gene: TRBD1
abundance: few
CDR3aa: CASSPRGRDRGSIANTGELFF
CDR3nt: TGTGCCAGCTCACCAAGGGGCCGGGACAGGGGGAGCATCGCGAACACCGGGGAGCTGTTTTTT

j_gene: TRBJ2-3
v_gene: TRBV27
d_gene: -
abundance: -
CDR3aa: CASNTAGWADTQYF
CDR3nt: TGTGCCAGCAATACCGCGGGTTGGGCAGATACGCAGTATTTT

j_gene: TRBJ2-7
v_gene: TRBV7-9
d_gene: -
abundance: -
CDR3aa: CASSSRDNSYEQYF
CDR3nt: TGTGCCAGCAGCAGCCGGGACAACTCCTACGAGCAGTACTTC

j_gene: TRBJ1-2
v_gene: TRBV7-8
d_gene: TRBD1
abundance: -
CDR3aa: CASSSDRLYGYTF
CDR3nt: TGTGCCAGCAGCTCGGACAGGCTCTATGGCTACACCTTC

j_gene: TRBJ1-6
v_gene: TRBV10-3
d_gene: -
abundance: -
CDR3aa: CAISGGGANSPLHF
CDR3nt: TGTGCCATCAGTGGGGGGGGCGCGAATTCACCCCTCCACTTT

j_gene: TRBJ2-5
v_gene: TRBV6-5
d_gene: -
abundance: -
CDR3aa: CASRARGQETQYF
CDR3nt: TGTGCCAGCAGGGCTCGGGGACAAGAGACCCAGTACTTC

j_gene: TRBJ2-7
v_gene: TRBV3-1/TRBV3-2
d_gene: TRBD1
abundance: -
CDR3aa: CASSLGTGGYEQYF
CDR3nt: TGTGCCAGCAGCCTCGGGACAGGGGGCTACGAGCAGTACTTC

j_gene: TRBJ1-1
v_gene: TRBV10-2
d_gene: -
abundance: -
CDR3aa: CASSEWGGWENTEAFF
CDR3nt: TGCGCCAGCAGTGAGTGGGGGGGTTGGGAGAACACTGAAGCTTTCTTT